The clone carrying this TCR beta chain was observed a handful of times. Assay: immunoSEQ multiplex PCR; the TCRdb copy retains only in-frame clones and omits some. This sample has 5,500 to 8,000 clones, with 74% found just once. These data belong to a study of tumor-infiltrating lymphocytes in localized non-small cell lung cancer. There are 15 residues in the CDR3. The V end was cut by 4 bases, the J end by 0 bases, with 10 bases between. Germline V gene sequence: CDR1 SGHVS, CDR2 FQNEAQ. The receptor comes from a human donor with non-small cell lung cancer. Sequenced material: uninvolved lung tissue not adjacent to the tumor. The rearrangement uses TRBV7-8 and TRBJ1-5; weak D call: TRBD1 (6 bases). The CDR3 protein is CASSYLTGSNQPQHF. The CDR3 DNA sequence: TGTGCCAGCAGCTACCTGACAGGTAGCAATCAGCCCCAGCATTTT.